A single T cell receptor beta chain is shown here with its context. Its specificity is unknown. The method was immunoSEQ multiplex PCR; TCRdb's version includes in-frame clones alone and lacks a portion of them. This sample has about 34,000 clones, with roughly 80% found just once. The sample originates from a study of PD-1 blockade in mismatch repair-deficient tumors. This CDR3 is 13 amino acids long. V lost 5 bases to trimming and J lost 2 bases; unmatched junction nucleotides: 2. The germline gives CDR1 SGHVS, CDR2 FQNEAQ. Regarding the study as a whole: Rapid post-treatment expansion, then contraction, generally preceding radiologic response, marked tumor-resident clones.

Sequencing used PBMCs, obtained roughly 6 weeks after starting pembrolizumab. The V and J genes are TRBV7-8 and TRBJ1-1, with 7 bases that match TRBD1. The receptor's source is an adult with mismatch repair-deficient cancer. This chain's CDR3 is CASSQGGNTEAFF. Written as DNA, the CDR3 is TGTGCCAGCAGCCAGGGGGGAAACACTGAAGCTTTCTTT. The whole variable domain, filled in from reference TRBV7-8 and TRBJ1-1, reads GAGVSQSPRYKVAKRGQDVALRCDPISGHVSLFWYQQALGQGPEFLTYFQNEAQLDKSGLPSDRFFAERPEGSVSTLKIQRTQQEDSAVYLCASSQGGNTEAFFGQGTRLTVV.